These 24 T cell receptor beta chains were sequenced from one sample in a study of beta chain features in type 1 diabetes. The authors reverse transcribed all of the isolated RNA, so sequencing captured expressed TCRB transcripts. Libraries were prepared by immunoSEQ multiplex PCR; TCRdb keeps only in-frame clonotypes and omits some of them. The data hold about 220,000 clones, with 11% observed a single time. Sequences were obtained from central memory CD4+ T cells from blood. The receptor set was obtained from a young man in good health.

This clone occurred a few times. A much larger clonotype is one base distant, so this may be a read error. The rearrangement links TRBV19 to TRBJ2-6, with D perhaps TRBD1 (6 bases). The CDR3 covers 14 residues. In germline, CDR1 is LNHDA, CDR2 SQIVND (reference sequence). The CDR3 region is CCSGQGSGANVLTF. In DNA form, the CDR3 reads TGTTGCTCGGGACAAGGCTCTGGGGCCAACGTCCTGACTTTC.

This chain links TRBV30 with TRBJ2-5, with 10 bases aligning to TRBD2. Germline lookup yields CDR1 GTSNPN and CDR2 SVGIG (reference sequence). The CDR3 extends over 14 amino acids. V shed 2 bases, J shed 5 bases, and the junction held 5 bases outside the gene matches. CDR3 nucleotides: TGTGCCTGGAGTTCTAGCGGGAGCGAGGAGACCCAGTACTTC. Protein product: CAWSSSGSEETQYF.

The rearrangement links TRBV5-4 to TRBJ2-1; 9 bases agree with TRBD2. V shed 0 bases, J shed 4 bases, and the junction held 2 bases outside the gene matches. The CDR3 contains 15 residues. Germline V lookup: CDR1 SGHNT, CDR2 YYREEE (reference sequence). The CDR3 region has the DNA TGTGCCAGCAGCTTGGACGCGGGAGGGTACAATGAGCAGTTCTTC. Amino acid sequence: CASSLDAGGYNEQFF.

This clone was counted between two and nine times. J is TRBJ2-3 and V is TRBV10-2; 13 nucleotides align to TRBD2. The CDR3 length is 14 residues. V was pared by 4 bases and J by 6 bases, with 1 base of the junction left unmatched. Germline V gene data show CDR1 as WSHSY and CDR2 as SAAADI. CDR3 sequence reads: CASSVTSGRDTQYF. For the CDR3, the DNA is TGCGCCAGCAGTGTGACTAGCGGGAGGGATACGCAGTATTTT.

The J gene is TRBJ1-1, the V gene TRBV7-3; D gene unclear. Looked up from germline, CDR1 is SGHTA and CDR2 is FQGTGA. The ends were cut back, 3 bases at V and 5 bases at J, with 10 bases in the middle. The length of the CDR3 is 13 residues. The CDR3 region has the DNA TGTGCCAGCAGCTTTAACCAAGTGACTGAAGCTTTCTTT. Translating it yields CASSFNQVTEAFF.

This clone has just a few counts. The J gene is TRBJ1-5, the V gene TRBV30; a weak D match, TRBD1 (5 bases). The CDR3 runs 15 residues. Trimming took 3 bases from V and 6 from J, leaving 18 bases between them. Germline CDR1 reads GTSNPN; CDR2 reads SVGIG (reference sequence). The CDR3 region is CAWSARGGVPQPQHF. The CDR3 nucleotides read TGTGCCTGGAGCGCCCGTGGGGGGGTCCCTCAGCCCCAGCATTTT.

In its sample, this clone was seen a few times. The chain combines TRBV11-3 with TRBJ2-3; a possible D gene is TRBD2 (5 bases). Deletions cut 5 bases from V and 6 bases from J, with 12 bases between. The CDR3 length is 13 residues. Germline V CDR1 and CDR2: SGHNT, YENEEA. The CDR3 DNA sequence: TGTGCCAGCAGCCGGCAGTCGGGGGATACGCAGTATTTT. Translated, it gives CASSRQSGDTQYF.

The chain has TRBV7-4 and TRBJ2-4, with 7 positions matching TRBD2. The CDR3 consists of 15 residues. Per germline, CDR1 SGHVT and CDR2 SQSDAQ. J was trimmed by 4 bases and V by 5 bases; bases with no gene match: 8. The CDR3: CASSEREGEKNIQYF. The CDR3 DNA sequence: TGTGCCAGCAGCGAGCGGGAAGGTGAAAAAAACATTCAGTACTTC.

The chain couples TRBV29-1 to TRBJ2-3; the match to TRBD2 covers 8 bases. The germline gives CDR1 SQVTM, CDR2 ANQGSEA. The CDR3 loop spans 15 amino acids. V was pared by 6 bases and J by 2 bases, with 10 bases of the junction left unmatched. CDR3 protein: CSVSSGSLFTDTQYF. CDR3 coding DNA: TGCAGCGTATCTAGCGGGTCCCTTTTCACAGATACGCAGTATTTT.

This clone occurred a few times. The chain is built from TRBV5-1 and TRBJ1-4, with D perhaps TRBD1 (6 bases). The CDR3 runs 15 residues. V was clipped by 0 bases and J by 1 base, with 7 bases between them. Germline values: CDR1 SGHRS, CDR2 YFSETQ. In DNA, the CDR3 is TGCGCCAGCAGCTTGGAGACAGGAACTAATGAAAAACTGTTTTTT. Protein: CASSLETGTNEKLFF.

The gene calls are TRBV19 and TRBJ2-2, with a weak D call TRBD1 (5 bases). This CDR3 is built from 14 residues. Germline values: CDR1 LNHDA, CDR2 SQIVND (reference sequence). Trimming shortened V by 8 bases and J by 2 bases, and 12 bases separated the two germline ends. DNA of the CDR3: TGTGCCAGTGGCCTGACAGCTAACACCGGGGAGCTGTTTTTT. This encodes CASGLTANTGELFF.

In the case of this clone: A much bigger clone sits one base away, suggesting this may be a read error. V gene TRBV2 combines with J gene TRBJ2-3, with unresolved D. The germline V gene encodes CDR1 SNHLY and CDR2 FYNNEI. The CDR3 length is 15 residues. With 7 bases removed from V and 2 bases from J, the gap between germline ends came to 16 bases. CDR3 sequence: CASTQREPITDTQYF. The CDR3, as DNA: TGTGCCAGCACCCAGCGCGAACCCATCACAGATACGCAGTATTTT.

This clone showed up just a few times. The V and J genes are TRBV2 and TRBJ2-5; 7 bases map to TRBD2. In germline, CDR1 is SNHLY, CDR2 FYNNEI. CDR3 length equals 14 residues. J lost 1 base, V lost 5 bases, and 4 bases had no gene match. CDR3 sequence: CASSTSEVQETQYF. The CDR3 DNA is TGTGCCAGCAGTACTAGCGAGGTCCAAGAGACCCAGTACTTC.

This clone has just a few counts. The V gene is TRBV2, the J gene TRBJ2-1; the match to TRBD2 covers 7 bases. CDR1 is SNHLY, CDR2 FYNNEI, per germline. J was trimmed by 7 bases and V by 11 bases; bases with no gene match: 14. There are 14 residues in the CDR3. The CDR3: CASQGGAAFNEQFF. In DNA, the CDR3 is TGTGCCTCCCAGGGAGGGGCGGCCTTTAATGAGCAGTTCTTC.

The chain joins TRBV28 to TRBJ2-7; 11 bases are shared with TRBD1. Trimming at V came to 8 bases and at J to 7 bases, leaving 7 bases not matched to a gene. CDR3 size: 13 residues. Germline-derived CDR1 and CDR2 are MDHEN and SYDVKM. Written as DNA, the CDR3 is TGTGCCAGCCGGACAGGGGGCTTGAAAGAGCAGTACTTC. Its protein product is CASRTGGLKEQYF.

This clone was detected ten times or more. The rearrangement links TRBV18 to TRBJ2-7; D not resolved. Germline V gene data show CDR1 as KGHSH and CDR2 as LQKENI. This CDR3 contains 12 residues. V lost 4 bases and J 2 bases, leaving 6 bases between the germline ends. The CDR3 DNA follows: TGTGCCAGCTCACTCGACGCCTACGAGCAGTACTTC. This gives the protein CASSLDAYEQYF.

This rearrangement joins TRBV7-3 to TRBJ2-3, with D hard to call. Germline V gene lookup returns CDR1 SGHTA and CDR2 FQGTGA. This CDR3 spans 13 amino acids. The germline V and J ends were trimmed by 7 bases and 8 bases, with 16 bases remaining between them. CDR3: CASKNTPTATQYF. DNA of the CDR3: TGTGCCAGCAAAAATACCCCGACGGCTACGCAGTATTTT.

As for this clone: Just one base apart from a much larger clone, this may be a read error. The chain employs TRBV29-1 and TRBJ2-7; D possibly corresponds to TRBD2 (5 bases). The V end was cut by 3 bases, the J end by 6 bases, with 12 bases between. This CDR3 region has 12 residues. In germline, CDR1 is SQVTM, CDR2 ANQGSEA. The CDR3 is CSVDEGRTEQYF. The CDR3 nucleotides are TGCAGCGTTGACGAGGGCCGGACCGAGCAGTACTTC.

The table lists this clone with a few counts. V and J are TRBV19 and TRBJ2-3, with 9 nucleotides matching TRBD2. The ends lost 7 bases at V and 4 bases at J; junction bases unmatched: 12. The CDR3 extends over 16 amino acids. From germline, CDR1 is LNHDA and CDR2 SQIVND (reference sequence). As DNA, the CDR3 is TGTGCCAGTAAGACTAGCGGAACAAAGACCGCAGATACGCAGTATTTT. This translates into CASKTSGTKTADTQYF. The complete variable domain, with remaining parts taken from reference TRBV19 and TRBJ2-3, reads DGGITQSPKYLFRKEGQNVTLSCEQNLNHDAMYWYRQDPGQGLRLIYYSQIVNDFQKGDIAEGYSVSREKKESFPLTVTSAQKNPTAFYLCASKTSGTKTADTQYFGPGTRLTVL.

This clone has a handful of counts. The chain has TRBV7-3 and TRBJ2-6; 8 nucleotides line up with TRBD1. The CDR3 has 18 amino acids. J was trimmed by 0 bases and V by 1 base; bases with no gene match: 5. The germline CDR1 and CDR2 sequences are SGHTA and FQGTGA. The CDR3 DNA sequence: TGTGCCAGCAGCTTAATGGGCCAGGGGGCCTCTGGGGCCAACGTCCTGACTTTC. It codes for CASSLMGQGASGANVLTF.

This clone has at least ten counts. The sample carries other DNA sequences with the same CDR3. The CDR3 sequence is CASGLLLAGSYEQYF. Here the CDR3 DNA reads TGCGCCAGCGGTCTCCTACTAGCGGGGTCCTACGAGCAGTACTTC. This chain links TRBV5-1 with TRBJ2-7, with 10 positions matching TRBD2. CDR3 length: 15 residues. Germline-derived CDR1 and CDR2 are SGHRS and YFSETQ. Trimming removed 7 bases from V and 1 base from J; junction bases left unmatched: 8.

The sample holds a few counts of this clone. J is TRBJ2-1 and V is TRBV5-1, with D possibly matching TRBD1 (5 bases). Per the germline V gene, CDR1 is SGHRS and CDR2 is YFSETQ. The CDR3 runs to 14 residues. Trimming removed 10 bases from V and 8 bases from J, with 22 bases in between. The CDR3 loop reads CASRSGQSWDEQFF. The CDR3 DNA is TGCGCCTCCCGATCCGGACAATCGTGGGATGAGCAGTTCTTC.

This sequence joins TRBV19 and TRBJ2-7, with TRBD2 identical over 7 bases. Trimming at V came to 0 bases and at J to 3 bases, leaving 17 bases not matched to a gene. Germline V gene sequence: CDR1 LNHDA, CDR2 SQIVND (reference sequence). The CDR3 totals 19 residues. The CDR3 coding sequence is TGTGCCAGTAGTATAGATCTGGACGCGGGAGTAGTTAGTAGCTACGAGCAGTACTTC. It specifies CASSIDLDAGVVSSYEQYF.

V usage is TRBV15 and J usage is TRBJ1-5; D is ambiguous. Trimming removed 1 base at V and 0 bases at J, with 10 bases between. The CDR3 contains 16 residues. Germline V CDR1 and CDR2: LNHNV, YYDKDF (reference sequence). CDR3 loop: CATSRGGKGSNQPQHF. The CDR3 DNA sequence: TGTGCCACCAGCAGAGGTGGAAAGGGTAGCAATCAGCCCCAGCATTTT.